Each of the 3 T cell receptor beta chains below was sequenced from the same sample in a study of shared clonotypes between healthy human individuals. Generated by immunoSEQ multiplex PCR, the TCRdb table keeps only in-frame clones and is missing some. The table lists about 560,000 clones, about 80% of them singletons, with more than 10% in the top ten. Material for sequencing was PBMCs. These TCRs come from a woman between 40 and 55 years old in good health. Some clones in this sample may be carry-over from other donors' samples.

The chain links TRBV11-3 to TRBJ2-3, with D tentatively TRBD1 (6 bases). The CDR3 is 15 residues long. Germline values: CDR1 SGHNT, CDR2 YENEEA. The germline V and J ends were trimmed by 2 bases and 3 bases, with 12 bases remaining between them. The CDR3 loop reads CASSLQGGSTDTQYF. DNA of the CDR3: TGTGCCAGCAGCTTACAAGGGGGTAGTACAGATACGCAGTATTTT.

The rearrangement uses TRBV4-1 and TRBJ2-1, with D perhaps TRBD2 (6 bases). Germline V gene lookup returns CDR1 MGHRA and CDR2 YSYEKL. CDR3 length: 15 amino acids. Trimming cost V 1 base and J 3 bases, with 10 bases left between them. The CDR3 sequence is CASSQVGRHYNEQFF. The CDR3 nucleotides read TGCGCCAGCAGCCAAGTAGGGAGGCACTACAATGAGCAGTTCTTC.

This clone was seen a few times. The V call is TRBV5-1, the J call TRBJ2-1, with D hard to call. Germline values: CDR1 SGHRS, CDR2 YFSETQ. The CDR3 consists of 14 residues. V shed 4 bases and J shed 4 bases, with 12 bases lying between them. The CDR3 coding sequence is TGCGCCAGCAGCGGTGGCCCCCCATACAATGAGCAGTTCTTC. As protein: CASSGGPPYNEQFF.